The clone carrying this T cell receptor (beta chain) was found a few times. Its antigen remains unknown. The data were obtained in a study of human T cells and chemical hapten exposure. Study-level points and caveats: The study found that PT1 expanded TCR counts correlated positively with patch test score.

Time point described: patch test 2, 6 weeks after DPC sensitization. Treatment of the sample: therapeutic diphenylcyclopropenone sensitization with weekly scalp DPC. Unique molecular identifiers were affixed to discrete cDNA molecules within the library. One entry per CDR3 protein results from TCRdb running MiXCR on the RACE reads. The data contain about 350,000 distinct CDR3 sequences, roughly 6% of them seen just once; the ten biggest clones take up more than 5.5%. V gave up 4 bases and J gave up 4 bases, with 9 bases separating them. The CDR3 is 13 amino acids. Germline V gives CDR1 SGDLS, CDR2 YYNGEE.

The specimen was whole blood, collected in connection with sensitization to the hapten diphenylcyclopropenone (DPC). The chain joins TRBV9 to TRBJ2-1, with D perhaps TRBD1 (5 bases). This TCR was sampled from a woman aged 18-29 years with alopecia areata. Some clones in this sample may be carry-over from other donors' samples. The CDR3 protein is CASSKGPYNEQFF. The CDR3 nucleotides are TGTGCCAGCAGCAAGGGGCCTTACAATGAGCAGTTCTTC.